This T cell receptor beta chain emerged from a study of blood T cell repertoires in COVID-19. Study summary: Both acute and convalescent COVID-19 samples were obtained from the United States, Italy and Spain. T cells, B-cell-depleted T cells, or PBMCs provided the cDNA or gDNA that served as material.

The CDR3 runs to 13 residues. V dropped 2 bases and J dropped 6 bases, with 10 bases sitting between them. Germline V gene lookup returns CDR1 MDHEN and CDR2 SYDVKM. Original data processing: Estimates of nucleated cell counts were drawn from the amplification of reference gene primers. Generated by immunoSEQ multiplex PCR, the TCRdb table keeps only in-frame clones and is missing some. The DNA gave D and trimming, while V, J and clone size come from that table. The sample includes tens of thousands of clones, approximately 88% of them seen just once. This clone showed up just once. This clonotype was obtained from a human donor in a cohort sampled during active COVID-19. The sample comprised peripheral blood. J is TRBJ1-1 and V is TRBV28; maybe TRBD1 (5 bases). CDR3 in amino acids: CASSLQGTAEAFF. The CDR3 DNA follows: TGTGCCAGCAGTTTACAGGGTACGGCTGAAGCTTTCTTT. Full variable domain (outside the CDR3, taken from reference TRBV28 and TRBJ1-1): DVKVTQSSRYLVKRTGEKVFLECVQDMDHENMFWYRQDPGLGLRLIYFSYDVKMKEKGDIPEGYSVSREKKERFSLILESASTNQTSMYLCASSLQGTAEAFFGQGTRLTVV.